Shown below are 17 T cell receptor beta chains from a single sample sequenced in a study of T cells of healthy individuals. TCRdb analysed the 5' RACE reads with MiXCR anew, one entry per CDR3 protein. The sample includes around 53,000 distinct CDR3 sequences, about 15% of them seen just once. Every receptor here comes from a human donor in good health.

This clonotype was picked up a small number of times. The V gene is TRBV3-1, the J gene TRBJ2-3; TRBD2 aligns across 9 bases. Trimming cost V 1 base and J 2 bases; bases outside gene matches: 7. CDR3 length: 17 residues. Germline V CDR1 and CDR2: LGHDT, YNNKEL (reference sequence). The CDR3 sequence: CASSQGAAGGVTDTQYF. CDR3 DNA: TGTGCCAGCAGCCAAGGAGCAGCGGGGGGAGTCACAGATACGCAGTATTTT.

This clonotype was observed at least ten times. This chain uses TRBV20-1 with TRBJ2-7; TRBD2 matches 16 bases. After removal of 6 bases from V and 6 bases from J, the junction contained 8 bases not matched to a gene. Germline CDR1 DFQATT, CDR2 SNEGSKA (reference sequence). The CDR3 is 15 residues long. The CDR3 DNA follows: TGCAGTGCGTCTGGGACTAGCGGGAGGGAGGGCGAGCAGTACTTC. Its translation: CSASGTSGREGEQYF.

V and J are TRBV24-1 and TRBJ2-3; 8 positions agree with TRBD1. J gave up 2 bases and V 4 bases, and 10 bases lay outside the gene matches. Germline V gene data show CDR1 as KGHDR and CDR2 as SFDVKD. The CDR3 is 17 residues long. CDR3 in amino acids: CATSEPGQGVDTDTQYF. The CDR3 DNA reads as TGTGCCACCAGTGAACCCGGACAGGGCGTCGACACAGATACGCAGTATTTT.

This clonotype is medium-sized. V and J are TRBV4-3 and TRBJ2-6; D unresolved. CDR3 length: 16 residues. Germline CDR1 reads LGHNA; CDR2 reads YSLEER. The V gene lost 3 bases and the J gene lost 3 bases, with 12 bases spanning the gap. Written as DNA, the CDR3 is TGCGCCAGCAGCCAGGAAAGGGTTTATGGGGCCAACGTCCTGACTTTC. This gives the protein CASSQERVYGANVLTF.

This clonotype showed up just a few times. The chain links TRBV7-8 to TRBJ2-3, with 7 nucleotides matching TRBD2. Trimming took 6 bases from V and 1 from J; bases not matched to a gene: 13. Germline V lookup: CDR1 SGHVS, CDR2 FQNEAQ. CDR3 length equals 17 residues. CDR3 coding DNA: TGTGCCAGCAGTTGGAGCGGGAACTTACCGGGCACAGATACGCAGTATTTT. Translating it yields CASSWSGNLPGTDTQYF.

This clonotype was seen at least ten times. One junction end disagrees with the germline gene, perhaps due to a read error. The V call is TRBV25-1, the J call TRBJ1-2; no clear D. The CDR3 is made up of 17 amino acids. CDR1 is MGHDK, CDR2 SYGVNS, per germline. The DNA for the CDR3 is TGTGCCAGCAGTGAATTTCGCGGCACAATTGAGACCTATCGCTACACCTTC. It translates to CASSEFRGTIETYRYTF.

This clonotype was detected many times. DNA of the CDR3: TGTGCCAGCAGCCCTAGGACCTTGAGTGAGACCCAGTACTTC. Translation gives CASSPRTLSETQYF. The genes are TRBV9 and TRBJ2-5; no firm D call. Germline assignment: CDR1 SGDLS and CDR2 YYNGEE. The CDR3 totals 14 residues. With 4 bases removed from V and 5 bases from J, the gap between germline ends came to 15 bases.

This clonotype was counted ten times or more. The chain links TRBV29-1 to TRBJ1-1; D is unclear. The V end was cut by 6 bases, the J end by 5 bases, with 10 bases between. Germline values: CDR1 SQVTM, CDR2 ANQGSEA. The CDR3 contains 11 residues. CDR3 in amino acids: CSVEKGTEAFF. The CDR3 DNA reads TGCAGCGTAGAAAAGGGAACTGAAGCTTTCTTT.

This clonotype was seen ten or more times. The gene calls are TRBV20-1 and TRBJ2-5; no clear D. The CDR3 totals 12 residues. The germline V and J ends were trimmed by 4 bases and 2 bases, with 8 bases remaining between them. Per germline, CDR1 DFQATT and CDR2 SNEGSKA (reference sequence). The CDR3 DNA reads as TGCAGTGCTATTCGGTCTCAAGAGACCCAGTACTTC. Its protein product is CSAIRSQETQYF.

This clonotype was picked up a small number of times. The chain carries TRBV7-2 and TRBJ2-4; D is ambiguous. Trimming shortened V by 2 bases and J by 0 bases, and 5 bases separated the two germline ends. The CDR3 has 14 amino acids. In germline, CDR1 is SGHTA, CDR2 FQGNSA. The CDR3 DNA is TGTGCCAGCAGCTTATACGGAGCCAAAAACATTCAGTACTTC. Its translation is CASSLYGAKNIQYF.

This clonotype was observed many times. This chain joins TRBV6-1 and TRBJ2-7, with D uncertain. The length of the CDR3 is 14 residues. Deletions cut 6 bases from V and 0 bases from J, with 12 bases between. Germline CDR1 is MNHNS and CDR2 is SASEGT. CDR3 sequence (DNA): TGTGCCAGCAGATCCTATTCAAGCTCCTACGAGCAGTACTTC. Protein sequence: CASRSYSSSYEQYF.

This clonotype was seen ten or more times. The chain links TRBV5-1 to TRBJ2-7, with TRBD2 matching 7 bases. V shed 0 bases and J 3 bases; nucleotides not matched to a gene: 6. Germline values: CDR1 SGHRS, CDR2 YFSETQ. The CDR3 is made up of 15 amino acids. CDR3 DNA: TGCGCCAGCAGCTTGGACCAGGGAGGGGTCTACGAGCAGTACTTC. Encoded protein: CASSLDQGGVYEQYF.

The table lists this clonotype with a few counts. The rearrangement joins TRBV5-6 to TRBJ2-1; perhaps D is TRBD1 or TRBD2 (6 bases each). V lost 1 base and J 5 bases, leaving 10 bases between the germline ends. The CDR3 extends over 14 amino acids. CDR1 and CDR2 (germline): SGHDT, YYEEEE. The CDR3 DNA reads as TGTGCCAGCAGCTTGCGTCGGGGGCACAATGAGCAGTTCTTC. Protein product: CASSLRRGHNEQFF.

In this sample, this clonotype turned up many times. The chain links TRBV29-1 to TRBJ1-2, with D uncertain. This CDR3 is built from 12 residues. Looked up from germline, CDR1 is SQVTM and CDR2 is ANQGSEA. Between the trimmed V and J ends, which lost 6 bases and 5 bases, there was a span of 13 bases. CDR3 bases: TGCAGCGTCGCCGACGGTGGGTATGGCTACACCTTC. Residues: CSVADGGYGYTF.

This clonotype was seen more than once but under ten times. The chain is built from TRBV5-1 and TRBJ2-3; the D is unclear. Trimming took 4 bases from V and 5 from J, leaving 11 bases between them. Germline CDR1 is SGHRS and CDR2 is YFSETQ. The CDR3 sequence is 13 residues long. CDR3 sequence: CASSPGLGDTQYF. CDR3 in DNA: TGCGCCAGCAGCCCCGGGTTGGGAGATACGCAGTATTTT.

This clonotype has only a few counts. The chain joins TRBV28 to TRBJ1-6; TRBD1 matches 7 bases. The CDR3 contains 15 residues. CDR1 and CDR2 from the germline V gene are MDHEN and SYDVKM. V was pared by 2 bases and J by 10 bases, with 8 bases of the junction left unmatched. The CDR3 nucleotides read TGTGCCAGCAGTTTAGAGGGGGCTTCCCAATCACCCCTCCACTTT. Translation: CASSLEGASQSPLHF.

This clonotype was seen at least ten times. The chain links TRBV7-9 to TRBJ2-1; D tentatively fits TRBD1 or TRBD2 (5 bases each). The CDR3 sequence is 14 residues long. The germline V gene encodes CDR1 SEHNR and CDR2 FQNEAQ (reference sequence). Trimming took 2 bases from V and 6 from J, leaving 11 bases between them. The chain's CDR3 is CASSLHLGVNEQFF. CDR3 nucleotide sequence: TGTGCCAGCAGCTTACATTTGGGGGTCAATGAGCAGTTCTTC.